This T cell receptor beta chain is drawn from a study of cytomegalovirus exposure and HLA in healthy donors. The study ran its PCR with 60 Vbeta and 13 Jbeta primers. Measured with immunoSEQ multiplex PCR; TCRdb has only the in-frame clones, and not every one. Its clone listing holds just under 60,000 clones. This CDR3 has 11 residues. Between the trimmed V and J ends, which lost 8 bases and 7 bases, there was a span of 14 bases. From germline, CDR1 is DFQATT and CDR2 SNEGSKA (reference sequence). The genes are TRBV20-1 and TRBJ1-1, with D tentatively TRBD1 (6 bases). Sequenced: PBMCs. The TCR comes from a male donor in good health and CMV-seronegative. Here the CDR3 reads CSKRGTREAFF. The CDR3 DNA is TGCAGTAAAAGGGGGACCCGTGAAGCTTTCTTT.